The 32 T cell receptor beta chains below were found in one sample sequenced in a study of identical twins. One entry per CDR3 protein results from TCRdb running MiXCR on the 5' RACE reads. The sample lists 450,000 to 500,000 distinct CDR3 sequences; roughly an eighth were seen once. These same data were also listed under a study on yellow fever vaccine responses in identical twins.

Sequencing used CD4+ T cells sorted from blood. The receptors shown here come from a woman aged 18 to 35 in good health.

Only a few counts were recorded for this clonotype. The chain joins TRBV2 to TRBJ2-1; TRBD2 matches 8 bases. The CDR3 length is 16 residues. The V and J ends lost 6 bases and 1 base, in that order; junction bases with no gene match: 8. CDR1 SNHLY and CDR2 FYNNEI come from the germline V gene. CDR3 bases: TGTGCCAGCAGGCCGCCAGCGGGAGTATCCTACAATGAGCAGTTCTTC. This translates into CASRPPAGVSYNEQFF.

In its sample, this clonotype was seen many times. The CDR3 DNA sequence: TGTGCCAGCAGTTTAGACGGGGGGAGTACTGAAGCTTTCTTT. This encodes CASSLDGGSTEAFF. The chain uses TRBV12-3 or TRBV12-4 and TRBJ1-1; maybe TRBD1 (5 bases). Trimming stripped 1 base from V and 5 bases from J, with 11 bases between. The CDR3 is 14 amino acids.

This clonotype was detected only a few times. The rearrangement links TRBV20-1 to TRBJ1-5, with no clear D. The CDR3 is 15 residues long. Trimming pared 0 bases from V and 5 bases from J, leaving 14 bases between. CDR1 DFQATT and CDR2 SNEGSKA come from the germline V gene (reference sequence). The CDR3 is CSARDGPRPDQPQHF. The CDR3 region has the DNA TGCAGTGCTAGAGATGGTCCCAGGCCCGATCAGCCCCAGCATTTT.

The V call is TRBV20-1, the J call TRBJ1-1; D perhaps matches TRBD1 (5 bases). Germline V gene sequence: CDR1 DFQATT, CDR2 SNEGSKA (reference sequence). Trimming shortened V by 0 bases and J by 5 bases, and 10 bases separated the two germline ends. The CDR3 is 13 amino acids. Written as DNA, the CDR3 is TGCAGTGCTAGAGATCCTGGGGGGACTGAAGCTTTCTTT. As protein: CSARDPGGTEAFF.

This clonotype has a handful of counts. The chain carries TRBV15 and TRBJ2-7, with D perhaps TRBD1 (6 bases). Germline CDR1 and CDR2: LNHNV and YYDKDF (reference sequence). The CDR3 spans 16 residues. Trimming removed 0 bases at V and 2 bases at J, with 14 bases between. The CDR3 loop is CATSRDRTERTYEQYF. The CDR3 nucleotides are TGTGCCACCAGCAGAGATAGGACAGAGAGAACCTACGAGCAGTACTTC.

The V and J genes are TRBV13 and TRBJ2-2, with D unresolved. From germline, CDR1 is PRHDT and CDR2 FYEKMQ (reference sequence). The V end was cut by 5 bases, the J end by 4 bases, with 20 bases between. CDR3 length equals 17 residues. This CDR3 reads CASSQSLGILSTGELFF. DNA for the CDR3: TGTGCCAGCAGCCAAAGCCTGGGGATATTATCCACCGGGGAGCTGTTTTTT. Full variable domain (outside the CDR3, taken from reference TRBV13 and TRBJ2-2): AAGVIQSPRHLIKEKRETATLKCYPIPRHDTVYWYQQGPGQDPQFLISFYEKMQSDKGSIPDRFSAQQFSDYHSELNMSSLELGDSALYFCASSQSLGILSTGELFFGEGSRLTVL.

The V gene is TRBV6-2 or TRBV6-3, the J gene TRBJ2-1; D remains unclear. CDR1 is MNHEY and CDR2 is SVGEGT in the germline V gene. Trimming shortened V by 2 bases and J by 5 bases, and 4 bases separated the two germline ends. CDR3 length equals 12 residues. For the CDR3, the DNA is TGTGCCAGCAGTTACGTGAACAATGAGCAGTTCTTC. Its translation: CASSYVNNEQFF.

This clonotype was observed at least ten times. The gene calls are TRBV29-1 and TRBJ2-3, with D possibly matching TRBD2 (5 bases). Trimming removed 7 bases from V and 4 bases from J, with 12 bases in between. CDR3 length equals 12 residues. In germline, CDR1 is SQVTM, CDR2 ANQGSEA. The CDR3 sequence: CSETRVADTQYF. In nucleotides, the CDR3 is TGCAGCGAGACGAGGGTGGCAGATACGCAGTATTTT.

The gene calls are TRBV30 and TRBJ2-5; D is unclear. V dropped 2 bases and J dropped 2 bases, with 15 bases sitting between them. Germline V lookup: CDR1 GTSNPN, CDR2 SVGIG (reference sequence). The CDR3 spans 15 residues. This CDR3 reads CAWSPRRLTQETQYF. CDR3 bases: TGTGCCTGGAGTCCCCGTCGGCTAACACAAGAGACCCAGTACTTC. Full variable domain (remainder filled in from reference TRBV30 and TRBJ2-5): SQTIHQWPATLVQPVGSPLSLECTVEGTSNPNLYWYRQAAGRGLQLLFYSVGIGQISSEVPQNLSASRPQDRQFILSSKKLLLSDSGFYLCAWSPRRLTQETQYFGPGTRLLVL.

This chain links TRBV5-1 with TRBJ2-2, with 11 bases identical to TRBD1. V gave up 2 bases and J gave up 6 bases; unmatched junction bases: 6. This CDR3 is built from 16 residues. Germline CDR1 SGHRS, CDR2 YFSETQ. Here the CDR3 DNA reads TGCGCCAGCAGCTTAATGGGACAGGGGGTGCCCGGGGAGCTGTTTTTT. This gives the protein CASSLMGQGVPGELFF.

This chain links TRBV11-2 with TRBJ2-7, with D perhaps TRBD2 (5 bases). This CDR3 has 15 amino acids. Trimming stripped 4 bases from V and 3 bases from J, with 16 bases between. CDR1 is SGHAT, CDR2 FQNNGV, per germline. The CDR3 coding sequence is TGTGCCAGCAGCTCACCGAGGGTAGTTCTCTACGAGCAGTACTTC. The encoded protein is CASSSPRVVLYEQYF.

This clonotype was counted only a few times. The V and J genes are TRBV5-1 and TRBJ1-6; 7 nucleotides line up with TRBD1. CDR1 and CDR2 (germline): SGHRS, YFSETQ. J gave up 7 bases and V 2 bases, and 3 bases lay outside the gene matches. The CDR3 is 14 residues long. CDR3 coding DNA: TGCGCCAGCAGCTTACCGGGACAGAATTCACCCCTCCACTTT. It specifies CASSLPGQNSPLHF. The full variable domain, in which reference TRBV5-1 and TRBJ1-6 provide the parts outside the CDR3, is KAGVTQTPRYLIKTRGQQVTLSCSPISGHRSVSWYQQTPGQGLQFLFEYFSETQRNKGNFPGRFSGRQFSNSRSEMNVSTLELGDSALYLCASSLPGQNSPLHFGNGTRLTVT.

This chain connects TRBV18 to TRBJ2-3, with D perhaps matching TRBD1 (5 bases). V gave up 4 bases and J gave up 0 bases, with 11 bases separating them. The CDR3 sequence is 15 residues long. Germline CDR1 reads KGHSH; CDR2 reads LQKENI. Here the CDR3 DNA reads TGTGCCAGCTCACGGGGCGGCTCTAGCACAGATACGCAGTATTTT. Translated, it gives CASSRGGSSTDTQYF.

The chain couples TRBV9 to TRBJ1-2; D gene unclear. The V end was cut by 0 bases, the J end by 7 bases, with 13 bases between. Germline CDR1 and CDR2: SGDLS and YYNGEE. The CDR3 length is 14 residues. CDR3: CASSVDPGAIGYTF. DNA of the CDR3: TGTGCCAGCAGCGTAGATCCAGGAGCTATTGGCTACACCTTC.

This clonotype was recorded many times. J is TRBJ2-3 and V is TRBV18; no clear D. The V and J ends lost 4 bases and 0 bases respectively, with 8 bases between them. The CDR3 contains 14 residues. Germline CDR1 KGHSH, CDR2 LQKENI. The chain's CDR3 is CASSRLQSTDTQYF. CDR3 coding DNA: TGTGCCAGCTCACGCTTACAGAGCACAGATACGCAGTATTTT.

There are many counts of this clonotype. The chain links TRBV5-1 to TRBJ1-2; D is unresolved. This CDR3 is 14 amino acids long. The V and J ends lost 4 bases and 6 bases respectively, with 16 bases between them. Germline CDR1 and CDR2: SGHRS and YFSETQ. The CDR3 loop reads CASSPERRQNGYTF. Written as DNA, the CDR3 is TGCGCCAGCAGCCCCGAAAGGAGGCAAAATGGCTACACCTTC.

This clonotype occurred a few times. This chain joins TRBV6-5 and TRBJ2-7; 10 bases match TRBD2. The trim removed 0 bases at V and 4 bases at J, leaving 6 bases unmatched. Germline V lookup: CDR1 MNHEY, CDR2 SVGAGI. The CDR3 loop spans 16 amino acids. For the CDR3, the DNA is TGTGCCAGCAGTTACTCGAGCGGGGGGGCTATTTACGAGCAGTACTTC. Protein sequence: CASSYSSGGAIYEQYF.

This clonotype was recorded many times. J is TRBJ1-1 and V is TRBV27; the match to TRBD1 covers 9 bases. Germline V lookup: CDR1 MNHEY, CDR2 SMNVEV (reference sequence). The V and J ends lost 8 bases and 11 bases, in that order; junction bases with no gene match: 18. This CDR3 has 15 residues. CDR3 in amino acids: CASSSSRRQGVRAFF. The CDR3, as DNA: TGTGCCAGCTCCTCATCCCGGCGACAGGGGGTCCGGGCTTTCTTT.

V gene TRBV30 combines with J gene TRBJ1-5; 7 nucleotides line up with TRBD1. This CDR3 has 12 amino acids. The V and J ends lost 4 bases and 5 bases, in that order; junction bases with no gene match: 2. The germline V gene encodes CDR1 GTSNPN and CDR2 SVGIG (reference sequence). The CDR3 sequence: CAWNQGDQPQHF. The CDR3 coding sequence is TGTGCCTGGAACCAGGGGGATCAGCCCCAGCATTTT.

This clonotype turned up a few times. CDR3 nucleotides: TGTGCCAGCAGCGCTACCAGGGTTAGCAATCAGCCCCAGCATTTT. Translating gives CASSATRVSNQPQHF. The chain carries TRBV12-3 or TRBV12-4 and TRBJ1-5, with a possible D match to TRBD1 (5 bases). The CDR3 length is 15 residues. The germline V and J ends were trimmed by 6 bases and 0 bases, with 12 bases remaining between them.

The chain has TRBV11-2 and TRBJ1-2, with D unresolved. V was pared by 1 base and J by 6 bases, with 6 bases between. Per germline, CDR1 SGHAT and CDR2 FQNNGV. The CDR3 spans 12 residues. This CDR3 reads CASSLVTDGYTF. As DNA, the CDR3 is TGTGCCAGCAGCTTAGTTACTGATGGCTACACCTTC.

The chain couples TRBV11-1 to TRBJ1-3, with a weak D call TRBD1 (5 bases). Trimming stripped 2 bases from V and 0 bases from J, with 17 bases between. Per the germline V gene, CDR1 is SGHAT and CDR2 is FQDESV (reference sequence). The CDR3 loop spans 18 amino acids. DNA for the CDR3: TGTGCCAGCAGCTTACGGCTTAGCGACAGATCCTCTGGAAACACCATATATTTT. Its protein product is CASSLRLSDRSSGNTIYF.

This clonotype appeared a few times. This chain uses TRBV6-5 with TRBJ2-7, with 8 bases that match TRBD1. The length of the CDR3 is 15 residues. V was clipped by 2 bases and J by 2 bases; unmatched bases: 5. Per germline, CDR1 MNHEY and CDR2 SVGAGI. CDR3 in DNA: TGTGCCAGCAGTTACGGACAGGGAGGCCCCTACGAGCAGTACTTC. Protein: CASSYGQGGPYEQYF.

The chain combines TRBV10-3 with TRBJ1-6, with TRBD1 matching over 9 bases. Germline V lookup: CDR1 ENHRY, CDR2 SYGVKD. The CDR3 spans 14 residues. Losses at the gene ends were 5 bases for V and 7 bases for J; bases not matched to a gene: 3. The DNA for the CDR3 is TGTGCCATCAGTCGGACAGGGGAAAATTCACCCCTCCACTTT. Protein: CAISRTGENSPLHF.

This clonotype was detected a few times. V and J are TRBV28 and TRBJ2-3; 12 nucleotides agree with TRBD2. Germline lookup yields CDR1 MDHEN and CDR2 SYDVKM. J lost 8 bases, V lost 1 base, and 10 bases had no gene match. This CDR3 is 17 amino acids long. This CDR3 reads CASSLLVPSGRAFTQYF. CDR3 sequence (DNA): TGTGCCAGCAGTTTATTGGTGCCTAGCGGGAGGGCTTTTACGCAGTATTTT.

This chain joins TRBV20-1 and TRBJ1-6; possibly TRBD1 for D (5 bases). Germline V gene sequence: CDR1 DFQATT, CDR2 SNEGSKA (reference sequence). This CDR3 is 12 amino acids long. Trimming pared 6 bases from V and 6 bases from J, leaving 9 bases between. The CDR3 DNA reads as TGCAGTGCGACCAGGGCTAATTCACCCCTCCACTTT. Translated, it gives CSATRANSPLHF.

This clonotype has a count of ten or more. The chain recombines TRBV6-2 or TRBV6-3 with TRBJ2-3; the D gene is possibly TRBD1 (7 bases). Germline CDR1 is MNHEY and CDR2 is SVGEGT. V shed 2 bases and J shed 2 bases, with 17 bases lying between them. CDR3 length equals 17 residues. The CDR3 here is CASSYDWRGRTTDTQYF. The CDR3 nucleotides are TGTGCCAGCAGTTACGATTGGAGGGGGCGGACCACAGATACGCAGTATTTT.

V gene TRBV9 combines with J gene TRBJ1-3; D gene uncertain. Germline loops: CDR1 SGDLS, CDR2 YYNGEE. Between the trimmed V and J ends, which lost 0 bases and 4 bases, there was a span of 5 bases. The CDR3 has 13 residues. The CDR3 region has the DNA TGTGCCAGCAGCGTAGCAGGAGGAAACACCATATATTTT. Amino acid sequence: CASSVAGGNTIYF.

A remark on this clonotype: At one end, the junction sequence differs from germline, possibly due to a read error. The chain's CDR3 is CSARELSASSYNSPLHF. For the CDR3, the DNA is TGCAGTGCTAGAGAGCTGAGCGCGAGCTCCTATAACTCACCCCTCCACTTT. The V and J genes are TRBV20-1 and TRBJ1-6; D remains ambiguous. The CDR3 loop spans 17 amino acids. Germline loops: CDR1 DFQATT, CDR2 SNEGSKA (reference sequence).

The chain couples TRBV5-6 to TRBJ2-7; TRBD2 matches 8 bases. The germline V gene has CDR1 SGHDT and CDR2 YYEEEE. V lost 4 bases and J lost 7; bases outside the gene matches: 16. This CDR3 region has 16 residues. CDR3 amino acids: CASSLGPGLDSGEQYF. DNA of the CDR3: TGTGCCAGCAGCCTCGGCCCGGGACTAGATTCGGGGGAGCAGTACTTC. Based on the CDR3 plus reference TRBV5-6 and TRBJ2-7, the full variable domain is DAGVTQSPTHLIKTRGQQVTLRCSPKSGHDTVSWYQQALGQGPQFIFQYYEEEERQRGNFPDRFSGHQFPNYSSELNVNALLLGDSALYLCASSLGPGLDSGEQYFGPGTRLTVT.

The chain combines TRBV18 with TRBJ2-7; 9 bases agree with TRBD1. Germline values: CDR1 KGHSH, CDR2 LQKENI. V trimming: 0 bases; J trimming: 5 bases; junction bases outside the gene matches: 8. The CDR3 extends over 16 amino acids. CDR3: CASSPPVGQGANEQYF. The CDR3 nucleotides are TGTGCCAGCTCACCACCGGTGGGACAGGGTGCAAACGAGCAGTACTTC.

This clonotype was detected a few times. The V call is TRBV7-2, the J call TRBJ2-3; no firm D call. V gave up 1 base and J gave up 3 bases, with 14 bases separating them. CDR3 size: 16 residues. From germline, CDR1 is SGHTA and CDR2 FQGNSA. CDR3 coding DNA: TGTGCCAGCAGCTTAGACAAAAGCCCTGGGACAGATACGCAGTATTTT. Amino acids: CASSLDKSPGTDTQYF.